A selection of T cell receptor beta chains follows, all from one sample in a study of blood T cells in healthy people across ages. TCRdb itself ran the 5' RACE reads through MiXCR, one entry per CDR3 protein. The data hold over a million distinct CDR3 sequences, with 35% to 50% observed a single time. The sequenced sample consisted of blood. The source of these receptors is a woman aged 55-75 years in good health. Each CDR3 is given with its conserved first and last residue. The D gene is left open where the match is weak. Expanded clones get a size class; other rows say once, few or many, or leave the size out.

j_call,v_call,clone_size,d_call,cdr3_aa,cdr3_nt
TRBJ2-1,TRBV6-4,.,TRBD2,CARSDSSGVANEQFF,TGTGCCCGCAGTGACTCTAGCGGGGTGGCCAATGAGCAGTTCTTC
TRBJ2-7,TRBV5-1,few,TRBD2,CASSLGGTSGMDEQYF,TGCGCCAGCAGCCTTGGAGGGACTAGCGGGATGGACGAGCAGTACTTC
TRBJ2-6,TRBV7-9,few,.,CASSFSPWGRSVLGANVLTF,TGTGCCAGCAGCTTTTCCCCCTGGGGACGGAGTGTCCTTGGGGCCAACGTCCTGACTTTC
TRBJ2-7,TRBV24-1,few,.,CATSDFRTASSYEQYF,TGTGCCACCAGTGATTTTAGGACAGCGAGCTCCTACGAGCAGTACTTC
TRBJ2-1,TRBV29-1,few,.,CSGIDGEQFF,TGCAGCGGGATCGACGGTGAGCAGTTCTTC
TRBJ2-7,TRBV18,.,.,CASSSPLGRGRRSYEQYF,TGTGCCAGCTCATCTCCCCTAGGTAGGGGACGACGCTCCTACGAGCAGTACTTC
TRBJ2-1,TRBV20-1,.,TRBD1,CSAEPDRARWEQFF,TGCAGTGCTGAACCGGACAGGGCTCGATGGGAGCAGTTCTTC
TRBJ1-5,TRBV20-1,.,.,CSARGAGSQPQHF,TGCAGTGCTAGAGGGGCAGGGTCTCAGCCCCAGCATTTT
TRBJ2-3,TRBV7-2,few,.,CASSFRRMGTADTQYF,TGTGCCAGCAGCTTCCGCCGTATGGGGACCGCAGATACGCAGTATTTT
TRBJ1-5,TRBV21-1,.,.,CASTSGTEVLSNQPQHF,TGTGCCAGCACATCCGGGACAGAAGTTCTAAGCAATCAGCCCCAGCATTTT
TRBJ1-1,TRBV4-1,few,.,CASSHTGIDAEAFF,TGCGCCAGCAGCCACACAGGGATAGACGCTGAAGCTTTCTTT
TRBJ2-7,TRBV5-1,.,.,CASSSGSTSYEQYF,TGCGCCAGCAGCTCCGGGAGCACCTCCTACGAGCAGTACTTC
TRBJ2-5,TRBV4-1,.,.,CASSQAARSRVGETQYF,TGCGCCAGCAGCCAAGCTGCACGGAGCAGGGTCGGGGAGACCCAGTACTTC
TRBJ2-7,TRBV19,.,.,CATQNSYEQYF,TGTGCCACCCAAAACTCCTACGAGCAGTACTTC
TRBJ2-7,TRBV11-3,.,TRBD1,CASSPHRGSSYEQYF,TGTGCCAGCAGCCCTCACAGGGGAAGCTCCTACGAGCAGTACTTC
TRBJ2-3,TRBV20-1,.,TRBD2,CSAKRAGETTDTQYF,TGCAGTGCTAAGAGAGCGGGAGAGACTACAGATACGCAGTATTTT
TRBJ1-2,TRBV20-1,.,.,CSARDGRNYGYTF,TGCAGTGCGCGAGATGGGAGGAACTATGGCTACACCTTC
TRBJ1-1,TRBV5-1,.,TRBD1,CASSSTGEMNTEAFF,TGCGCCAGCAGCTCAACAGGGGAGATGAACACTGAAGCTTTCTTT
TRBJ2-2,TRBV12-3/TRBV12-4,few,.,CASTNLNTGELFF,TGTGCCAGCACCAACTTGAACACCGGGGAGCTGTTTTTT
TRBJ2-5,TRBV9,.,.,CASSVNPGETQYF,TGTGCCAGCAGCGTCAACCCTGGGGAGACCCAGTACTTC
TRBJ1-6,TRBV7-8,.,TRBD1,CASRSRDRNNSPLHF,TGTGCCAGCCGTTCCCGGGACAGGAACAATTCACCCCTCCACTTT
TRBJ2-4,TRBV5-6,few,.,CASSFGTGSNLAKNIQYF,TGTGCCAGCAGCTTCGGGACCGGATCAAATTTAGCCAAAAACATTCAGTACTTC
TRBJ2-1,TRBV7-8,.,TRBD2,CASRERESSYNEQFF,TGTGCCAGCAGGGAGCGGGAGAGCTCCTACAATGAGCAGTTCTTC
TRBJ2-1,TRBV20-1,few,.,CSGLGRTYNEQFF,TGCAGTGGTTTAGGGCGGACCTACAATGAGCAGTTCTTC
TRBJ1-1,TRBV4-1,few,.,CASSDYPTAPTEAFF,TGCGCCAGCAGCGACTACCCGACAGCTCCAACTGAAGCTTTCTTT
TRBJ2-3,TRBV21-1,.,.,CASSKAFLQGNTQYF,TGTGCCAGCAGCAAAGCGTTCCTACAGGGAAATACGCAGTATTTT
TRBJ1-1,TRBV5-6,.,TRBD1,CASTTGGVNTEAFF,TGTGCCAGCACCACAGGGGGTGTGAACACTGAAGCTTTCTTT
TRBJ1-2,TRBV25-1,.,.,CASTGQGSYGYTF,TGTGCCAGCACGGGGCAGGGGAGCTATGGCTACACCTTC